The entry below describes one TCR beta chain. What it recognizes is unknown. This sample was taken from a study of shared clonotypes between healthy human individuals. Profiling relied on immunoSEQ multiplex PCR, and the TCRdb table lists in-frame clones only, not all of them. The profile shows just over 2,000,000 clones, over 85% of them singletons. Germline CDR1 and CDR2: MNHEY and SMNVEV (reference sequence). The germline V and J ends were trimmed by 3 bases and 4 bases, with 12 bases remaining between them. CDR3 length equals 14 residues. Study-level points and caveats: An anticipated effect of sequencing depth on clonotype sharing among donors was recognized. Naive subsets typically showed greater estimated richness than memory subsets. Lower generation probabilities were found for non-shared clonotypes than for those shared by all four donors.

This sequence joins TRBV27 and TRBJ1-2; TRBD1 might be the D (6 bases). This TCR was sampled from a man in his late teens or twenties in good health. The sequenced material came from naive CD4+ T cells sorted from blood. Subset in this sample: CD45RA+ positively selected. In nucleotides, the CDR3 is TGTGCCAGCAGTTTCAGGGGAGGGGCCTATGGCTACACCTTC. Its protein product is CASSFRGGAYGYTF.